The clone carrying this T cell receptor beta chain was seen a single time. Its antigen remains unidentified. From the 5' RACE reads, TCRdb called clonotypes with MiXCR, one entry per CDR3 protein. Of roughly 400,000 distinct CDR3 sequences listed, about 24% were seen once; the top ten hold roughly 8.9%. The data were taken from a study of T-cell memory formation after mild COVID-19. Study-level points and caveats: Clones contracting day 15 to 85 were balanced CD4/CD8; later expanders leaned CD4+.

The ends were cut back, 6 bases at V and 10 bases at J, with 18 bases in the middle. The CDR3 covers 14 residues. The sequencing input was PBMCs or a T cell subset sorted from them (not recorded which). The receptor comes from an adult woman who had mild COVID-19 (a few samples of this study predate the infection). Cell type and time point are not known. The J gene is TRBJ1-4, the V gene TRBV12-3 or TRBV12-4, with D possibly TRBD1 on 6 matching bases. The chain's CDR3 is CASSLRTERGKLFF. The CDR3 nucleotides are TGTGCCAGCAGCCTCAGGACAGAGAGAGGAAAACTGTTTTTT.